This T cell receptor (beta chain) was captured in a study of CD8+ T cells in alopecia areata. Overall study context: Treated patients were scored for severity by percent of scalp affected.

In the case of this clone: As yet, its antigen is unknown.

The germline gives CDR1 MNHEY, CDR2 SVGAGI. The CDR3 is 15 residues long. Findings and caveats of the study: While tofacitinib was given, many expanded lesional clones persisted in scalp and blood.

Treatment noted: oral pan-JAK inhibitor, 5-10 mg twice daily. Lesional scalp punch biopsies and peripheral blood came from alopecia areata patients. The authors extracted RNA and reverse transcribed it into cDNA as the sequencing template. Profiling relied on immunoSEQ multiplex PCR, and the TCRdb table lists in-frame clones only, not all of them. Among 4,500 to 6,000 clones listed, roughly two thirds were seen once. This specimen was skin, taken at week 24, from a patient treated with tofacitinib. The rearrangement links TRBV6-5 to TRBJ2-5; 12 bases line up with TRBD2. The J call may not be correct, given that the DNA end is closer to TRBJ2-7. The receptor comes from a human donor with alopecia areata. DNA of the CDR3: TGTGCCAGCAGTTACTCGACTAGCGGGGGCCACGAGCAGTACTTC. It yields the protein CASSYSTSGGHEQYF.